The 21 T cell receptor beta chains in this list originate from one sample, sequenced in a study of technical replicates of blood from a handful of donors. Generated by immunoSEQ multiplex PCR, the TCRdb table keeps only in-frame clones and is missing some. The data contain about 82,000 clones, roughly nine tenths of them singletons. The sample comprised T cells isolated from PBMCs. These receptors were taken from a human donor in good health.

V gene TRBV5-1 combines with J gene TRBJ1-5; D possibly corresponds to TRBD1 (6 bases). The V end lost 4 bases, the J end lost 3 bases, and 11 bases lay between the germline ends. CDR1 is SGHRS and CDR2 is YFSETQ in the germline V gene. The CDR3 has 14 residues. As DNA, the CDR3 is TGCGCCAGCAGCGAAACAGGGTACAATCAGCCCCAGCATTTT. Residues: CASSETGYNQPQHF. The variable domain in full, with the rest retrieved from reference TRBV5-1 and TRBJ1-5, is KAGVTQTPRYLIKTRGQQVTLSCSPISGHRSVSWYQQTPGQGLQFLFEYFSETQRNKGNFPGRFSGRQFSNSRSEMNVSTLELGDSALYLCASSETGYNQPQHFGDGTRLSIL.

This sequence joins TRBV11-3 and TRBJ2-3; 8 bases fit TRBD1. J lost 2 bases, V lost 1 base, and 2 bases had no gene match. Per germline, CDR1 SGHNT and CDR2 YENEEA. The CDR3 has 15 residues. The CDR3 is CASSLGGQVTDTQYF. The CDR3 DNA follows: TGTGCCAGCAGCTTAGGGGGACAGGTCACAGATACGCAGTATTTT.

This clone has just one count. This chain links TRBV7-8 with TRBJ1-5; 11 nucleotides agree with TRBD1. Losses at the gene ends were 1 base for V and 8 bases for J; bases not matched to a gene: 7. CDR1 and CDR2 from the germline V gene are SGHVS and FQNEAQ. This CDR3 contains 16 residues. The chain's CDR3 is CASSLGDRGYIEPQHF. CDR3 nucleotide sequence: TGTGCCAGCAGCTTAGGGGACAGGGGGTATATTGAGCCCCAGCATTTT.

The chain couples TRBV6-1 to TRBJ1-2, with D hard to call. The germline CDR1 and CDR2 sequences are MNHNS and SASEGT. The V end was cut by 11 bases, the J end by 7 bases, with 23 bases between. This CDR3 spans 14 amino acids. CDR3 DNA sequence: TGTGCCGGCTCATTGACGACCTCGGCGGGTGGCTACACCTTC. Residues: CAGSLTTSAGGYTF.

V gene TRBV2 combines with J gene TRBJ2-1, with D possibly TRBD2 on 6 matching bases. This CDR3 has 15 amino acids. Germline V gene lookup returns CDR1 SNHLY and CDR2 FYNNEI. V gave up 1 base and J gave up 5 bases, with 12 bases separating them. The DNA for the CDR3 is TGTGCCAGCAGTGAAGTTGGGGGGAACCACAATGAGCAGTTCTTC. Translated, it gives CASSEVGGNHNEQFF.

V and J are TRBV2 and TRBJ1-2; no reliable D call. Germline CDR1 reads SNHLY; CDR2 reads FYNNEI. The CDR3 is made up of 10 amino acids. V lost 2 bases and J 8 bases, leaving 3 bases between the germline ends. For the CDR3, the DNA is TGTGCCAGCAGTGAACTAGGCTACACCTTC. As protein: CASSELGYTF. Full variable domain (rest looked up from reference TRBV2 and TRBJ1-2): EPEVTQTPSHQVTQMGQEVILRCVPISNHLYFYWYRQILGQKVEFLVSFYNNEISEKSEIFDDQFSVERPDGSNFTLKIRSTKLEDSAMYFCASSELGYTFGSGTRLTVV.

This clone was seen once. The chain has TRBV2 and TRBJ2-5; TRBD2 aligns across 8 bases. In germline, CDR1 is SNHLY, CDR2 FYNNEI. J lost 2 bases, V lost 6 bases, and 2 bases had no gene match. The CDR3 consists of 13 residues. The CDR3 loop reads CASRRLAQETQYF. CDR3 sequence (DNA): TGTGCCAGCAGACGACTAGCGCAAGAGACCCAGTACTTC. The full variable domain, with the rest looked up from reference TRBV2 and TRBJ2-5, is EPEVTQTPSHQVTQMGQEVILRCVPISNHLYFYWYRQILGQKVEFLVSFYNNEISEKSEIFDDQFSVERPDGSNFTLKIRSTKLEDSAMYFCASRRLAQETQYFGPGTRLLVL.

The CDR3 DNA sequence: TGTGCCAGCAGCTCAAGACAGGGAAGGGCCTACGAGCAGTACTTC. Translating it yields CASSSRQGRAYEQYF. This chain joins TRBV11-2 and TRBJ2-7; 7 positions match TRBD1. Germline CDR1 reads SGHAT; CDR2 reads FQNNGV. The CDR3 is made up of 15 amino acids. The V segment lost 4 bases and the J segment 2 bases; nucleotides outside the gene matches: 8.

This chain connects TRBV30 to TRBJ1-1, with 12 bases that match TRBD1. Looked up from germline, CDR1 is GTSNPN and CDR2 is SVGIG (reference sequence). J gave up 5 bases and V 6 bases, and 7 bases lay outside the gene matches. This CDR3 has 14 residues. The CDR3 DNA follows: TGTGCCTGTCCGGGACAGGGGGCCGGGACTGAAGCTTTCTTT. This translates into CACPGQGAGTEAFF.

This CDR3 reads CASSISSPSYEQYF. The CDR3 DNA sequence: TGCGCCAGCAGTATTTCGTCCCCTTCCTACGAGCAGTACTTC. This chain joins TRBV5-1 and TRBJ2-7; D is ambiguous. Germline V gene sequence: CDR1 SGHRS, CDR2 YFSETQ. The CDR3 contains 14 residues. With 5 bases removed from V and 1 base from J, the gap between germline ends came to 13 bases.

The chain recombines TRBV5-1 with TRBJ2-2; no definite D call. Germline lookup yields CDR1 SGHRS and CDR2 YFSETQ. The V and J ends lost 0 bases and 3 bases respectively, with 3 bases between them. The CDR3 runs 13 residues. CDR3 amino acids: CASSLADTGELFF. CDR3 bases: TGCGCCAGCAGCTTGGCTGACACCGGGGAGCTGTTTTTT.

This chain links TRBV28 with TRBJ1-1, with a weak D call TRBD1 (5 bases). V was cut by 7 bases and J by 4 bases, with 16 bases left in between. There are 14 residues in the CDR3. Per germline, CDR1 MDHEN and CDR2 SYDVKM. CDR3 nucleotides: TGTGCCAGCAACCGGGAGAGCAGGGCCACTGAAGCTTTCTTT. Amino acids: CASNRESRATEAFF.

The chain recombines TRBV18 with TRBJ1-2; 8 positions agree with TRBD1. Trimming removed 4 bases from V and 4 bases from J; junction bases left unmatched: 8. The CDR3 runs to 15 residues. Per germline, CDR1 KGHSH and CDR2 LQKENI. CDR3 sequence reads: CASSRVDRGVYGYTF. The CDR3, as DNA: TGTGCCAGCTCACGGGTAGACAGGGGTGTCTATGGCTACACCTTC.

The chain carries TRBV6-1 and TRBJ1-2; 8 bases line up with TRBD1. Germline loops: CDR1 MNHNS, CDR2 SASEGT. This CDR3 is built from 13 residues. The V gene end was trimmed by 5 bases and the J gene end by 6 bases; junction bases not matched to a gene: 5. The CDR3 nucleotides read TGTGCCAGCAGTAAAGGACAGGGCGATGGCTACACCTTC. It encodes CASSKGQGDGYTF.

The chain is built from TRBV30 and TRBJ2-3; perhaps TRBD1 as D (5 bases). Germline V gene lookup returns CDR1 GTSNPN and CDR2 SVGIG (reference sequence). The CDR3 has 13 amino acids. Trimming took off 2 bases at V and 6 bases at J, with 12 bases between the two ends. For the CDR3, the DNA is TGTGCCTGGAGTTGGCAGGGCCCCGATACGCAGTATTTT. Amino acid sequence: CAWSWQGPDTQYF. Full variable domain (remainder filled in from reference TRBV30 and TRBJ2-3): SQTIHQWPATLVQPVGSPLSLECTVEGTSNPNLYWYRQAAGRGLQLLFYSVGIGQISSEVPQNLSASRPQDRQFILSSKKLLLSDSGFYLCAWSWQGPDTQYFGPGTRLTVL.

This clone showed up just once. J is TRBJ2-2 and V is TRBV10-3; 9 bases fit TRBD2. The V and J ends lost 10 bases and 5 bases, in that order; junction bases with no gene match: 8. Looked up from germline, CDR1 is ENHRY and CDR2 is SYGVKD. The CDR3 sequence is 14 residues long. CDR3 nucleotide sequence: TGTGCCACGAAGGGGCTAGCGGGGACCGGGGAGCTGTTTTTT. Protein product: CATKGLAGTGELFF.

The CDR3 region is CASSIGTGVGELFF. In DNA form, the CDR3 reads TGTGCCAGCAGCATTGGGACAGGGGTCGGGGAGCTGTTTTTT. The chain has TRBV5-4 and TRBJ2-2; 10 nucleotides match TRBD1. With V trimmed by 4 bases and J by 7 bases, 4 bases remained unmatched. Per germline, CDR1 SGHNT and CDR2 YYREEE (reference sequence). The length of the CDR3 is 14 residues.

The chain uses TRBV6-6 and TRBJ1-2; D might be TRBD1 (6 bases). The CDR3 is made up of 13 amino acids. V lost 8 bases to trimming and J lost 4 bases, with 14 bases between them. Germline V CDR1 and CDR2: MNHNY, SVGAGI (reference sequence). This CDR3 reads CASLKDSSYGYTF. As DNA, the CDR3 is TGTGCCAGCCTAAAGGACAGTTCCTATGGCTACACCTTC.

The rearrangement uses TRBV2 and TRBJ2-3; TRBD2 agrees at 7 bases. The CDR3 length is 15 residues. The junction had 6 bases not matched to a gene; V was cut back by 0 bases and J by 6 bases. In germline, CDR1 is SNHLY, CDR2 FYNNEI. The CDR3 nucleotides read TGTGCCAGCAGTGAAGCCAGCGGGATCGGGGATACGCAGTATTTT. It specifies CASSEASGIGDTQYF.

The chain couples TRBV29-1 to TRBJ2-2, with unresolved D. The CDR3 contains 13 residues. Germline assignment: CDR1 SQVTM and CDR2 ANQGSEA. V lost 5 bases to trimming and J lost 7 bases, with 14 bases between them. DNA for the CDR3: TGCAGCGTTCAAAGTGAGATGTTCGGGGAGCTGTTTTTT. Its translation is CSVQSEMFGELFF.

The rearrangement links TRBV5-4 to TRBJ2-5; 12 nucleotides agree with TRBD2. The CDR3 is made up of 15 amino acids. CDR1 and CDR2 from the germline V gene are SGHNT and YYREEE (reference sequence). The J segment lost 5 bases and the V segment lost 4 bases, leaving 6 bases of the junction unmatched. Written as DNA, the CDR3 is TGTGCCAGCAGCCCCCCTAGCGGGAGGGCCGAGACCCAGTACTTC. Translated, it gives CASSPPSGRAETQYF.